Listed here is a single TCR beta chain. The sample originates from a study of T cell repertoires in cytomegalovirus infection. CDR1 is DFQATT, CDR2 SNEGSKA, per germline (reference sequence). Germline trimming cut 5 bases from V and 4 bases from J; bases unmatched to any gene: 3. The CDR3 extends over 14 amino acids. TCRdb redid the calling of the reads with MiXCR, one entry per CDR3 protein. Among fewer than 400,000 distinct CDR3 sequences listed, about a sixth were seen once. The chain employs TRBV20-1 and TRBJ2-2; 11 positions match TRBD1. The receptor's source is a human donor in good health (CMV status not recorded). Some clones in this sample may be carry-over from other donors' samples. The source material was PBMCs. The CDR3 reads CSALGTGGTGELFF. The CDR3 DNA reads as TGCAGTGCTCTCGGGACAGGGGGCACCGGGGAGCTGTTTTTT.